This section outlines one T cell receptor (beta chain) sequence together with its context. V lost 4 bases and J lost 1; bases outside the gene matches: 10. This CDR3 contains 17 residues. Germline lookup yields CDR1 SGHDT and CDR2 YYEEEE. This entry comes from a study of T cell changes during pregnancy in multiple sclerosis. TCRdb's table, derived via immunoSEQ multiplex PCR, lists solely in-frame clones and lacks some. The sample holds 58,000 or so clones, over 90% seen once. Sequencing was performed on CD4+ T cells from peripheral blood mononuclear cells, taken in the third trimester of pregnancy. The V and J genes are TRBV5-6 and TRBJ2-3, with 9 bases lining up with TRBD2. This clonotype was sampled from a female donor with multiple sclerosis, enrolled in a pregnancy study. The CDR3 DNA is TGTGCCAGCAGCCAGACTATTAGCGGGGGAGGCACAGATACGCAGTATTTT. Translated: CASSQTISGGGTDTQYF.